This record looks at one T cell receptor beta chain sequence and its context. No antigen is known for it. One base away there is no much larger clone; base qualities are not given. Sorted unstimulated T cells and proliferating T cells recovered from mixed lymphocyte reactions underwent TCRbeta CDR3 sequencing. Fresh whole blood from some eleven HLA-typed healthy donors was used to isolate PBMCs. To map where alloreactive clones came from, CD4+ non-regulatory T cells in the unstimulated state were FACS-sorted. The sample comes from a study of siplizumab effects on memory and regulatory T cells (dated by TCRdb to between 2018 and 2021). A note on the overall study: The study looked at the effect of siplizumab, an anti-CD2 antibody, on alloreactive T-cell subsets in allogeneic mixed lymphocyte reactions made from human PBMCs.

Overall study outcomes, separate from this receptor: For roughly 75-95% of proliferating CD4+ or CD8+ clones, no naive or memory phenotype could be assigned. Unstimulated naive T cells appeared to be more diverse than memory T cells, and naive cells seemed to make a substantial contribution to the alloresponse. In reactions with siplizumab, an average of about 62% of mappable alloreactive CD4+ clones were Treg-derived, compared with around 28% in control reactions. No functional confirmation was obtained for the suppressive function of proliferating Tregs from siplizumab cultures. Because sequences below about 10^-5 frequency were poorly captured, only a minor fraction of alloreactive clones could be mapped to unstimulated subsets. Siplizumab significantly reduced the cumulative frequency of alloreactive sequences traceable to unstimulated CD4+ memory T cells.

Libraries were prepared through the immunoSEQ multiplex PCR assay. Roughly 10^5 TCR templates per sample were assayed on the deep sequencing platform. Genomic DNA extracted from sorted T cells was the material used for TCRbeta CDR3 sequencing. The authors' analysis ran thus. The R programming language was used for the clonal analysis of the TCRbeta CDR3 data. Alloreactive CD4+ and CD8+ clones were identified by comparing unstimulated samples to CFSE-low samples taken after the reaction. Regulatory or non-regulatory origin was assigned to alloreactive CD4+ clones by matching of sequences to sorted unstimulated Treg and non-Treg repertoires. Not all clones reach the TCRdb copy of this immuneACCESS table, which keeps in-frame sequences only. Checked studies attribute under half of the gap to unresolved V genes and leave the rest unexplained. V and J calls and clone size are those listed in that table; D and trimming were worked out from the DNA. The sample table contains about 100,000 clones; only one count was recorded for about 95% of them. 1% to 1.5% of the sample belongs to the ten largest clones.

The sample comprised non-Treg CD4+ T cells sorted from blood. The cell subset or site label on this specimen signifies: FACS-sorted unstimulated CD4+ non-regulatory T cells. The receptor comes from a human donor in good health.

The DNA reads TGTGCCAGTAGTGCACTGGGGACTAGCGGGAGTGAGACCCAGTACTTC. Translated, it gives CASSALGTSGSETQYF. The receptor chain draws on TRBV19 and TRBJ2-5, with 14 bases in between that match TRBD2. From the cysteine through the phenylalanine, the CDR3 covers 16 amino acids. Only CDR3 DNA is held: 48 bases, read in frame from base 1. V and J are trimmed by 5 bases and 5 bases, and the gene matches miss 7 bases of the junction. The germline V gene (reference sequence) sets CDR1 to LNHDA and CDR2 to SQIVND.